A single sample gave rise to the 3 T cell receptor beta chains below, sequenced in a study of blood T cells in healthy people across ages. Primers used in a second PCR of roughly 6 to 12 cycles were a sample-barcoded 5' primer and a J-beta primer mix. In TCRdb, the 5' RACE reads were re-called with MiXCR into one record per CDR3 protein. The table includes hundreds of thousands of distinct CDR3 sequences, 44% detected once. Sequences were obtained from blood. The receptors were sampled from a man aged 55 to 70 in good health.

The chain has TRBV14 and TRBJ1-2; D is unresolved. CDR1 is SGHDN, CDR2 FVKESK, per germline. V gave up 4 bases and J gave up 7 bases, with 10 bases separating them. The CDR3 totals 12 residues. In DNA, the CDR3 is TGTGCCAGCAGCCCATATTCGGGTGGCTACACCTTC. Protein product: CASSPYSGGYTF.

This clonotype was picked up a small number of times. The chain is built from TRBV25-1 and TRBJ2-1; TRBD2 is a possible D gene (7 bases). Trimming took 1 base from V and 7 from J, leaving 17 bases between them. This CDR3 region has 16 residues. CDR1 and CDR2 from the germline V gene are MGHDK and SYGVNS. CDR3 DNA: TGTGCCAGCAGTGAATTGGTCGGGGGGCTCCAAAATGAGCAGTTCTTC. As protein: CASSELVGGLQNEQFF. The complete variable domain, with remaining parts taken from reference TRBV25-1 and TRBJ2-1, reads EADIYQTPRYLVIGTGKKITLECSQTMGHDKMYWYQQDPGMELHLIHYSYGVNSTEKGDLSSESTVSRIRTEHFPLTLESARPSHTSQYLCASSELVGGLQNEQFFGPGTRLTVL.

The chain carries TRBV20-1 and TRBJ2-5; D remains unclear. The J call may be mistaken, given a closer DNA end match to TRBJ2-7. CDR1 and CDR2 from the germline V gene are DFQATT and SNEGSKA (reference sequence). The CDR3 is 12 residues long. CDR3 sequence: CSARGIHYEQYF. Here the CDR3 DNA reads TGCAGTGCTAGAGGTATCCACTACGAGCAGTACTTC.